The 5 T cell receptor beta chains given below trace back to one sample, sequenced in a study of T cell responses to AZD1222 COVID-19 vaccine. The table came from immunoSEQ multiplex PCR; TCRdb's copy has only in-frame clones and leaves some out. The sample consists of 120,000 or so clones, 85% to 90% of them appearing once. The material was peripheral blood, obtained 28 days after the second AZD1222 dose. Source of these receptors: an adult who received the AZD1222 COVID-19 vaccine.

The J gene is TRBJ1-1, the V gene TRBV18; D unclear. Trimming removed 4 bases from V and 1 base from J, with 7 bases in between. The CDR3 runs 13 residues. CDR1 is KGHSH, CDR2 LQKENI, per germline. The CDR3 region is CASSLGRNTEAFF. CDR3 in DNA: TGTGCCAGCTCACTGGGGAGGAACACTGAAGCTTTCTTT.

The rearrangement joins TRBV5-1 to TRBJ2-2; 13 nucleotides match TRBD2. The germline gives CDR1 SGHRS, CDR2 YFSETQ. Trimming took 4 bases from V and 3 from J; bases not matched to a gene: 9. The CDR3 consists of 18 residues. CDR3 coding DNA: TGCGCCAGCAGCGGACGGACTAGCGGGGGTCCATACACCGGGGAGCTGTTTTTT. It yields the protein CASSGRTSGGPYTGELFF.

The chain links TRBV18 to TRBJ2-7; unclear D gene. The CDR3 runs to 16 residues. V lost 3 bases, J lost 2 bases, and 17 bases lay in between. Germline CDR1 KGHSH, CDR2 LQKENI. The CDR3 sequence is CASSPFVPAEAYEQYF. The CDR3 region has the DNA TGTGCCAGCTCACCTTTTGTCCCCGCAGAAGCCTACGAGCAGTACTTC. Full variable domain (remainder filled in from reference TRBV18 and TRBJ2-7): NAGVMQNPRHLVRRRGQEARLRCSPMKGHSHVYWYRQLPEEGLKFMVYLQKENIIDESGMPKERFSAEFPKEGPSILRIQQVVRGDSAAYFCASSPFVPAEAYEQYFGPGTRLTVT.

The rearrangement joins TRBV6-1 to TRBJ1-5, with D possibly TRBD1 on 5 matching bases. V dropped 10 bases and J dropped 3 bases, with 16 bases sitting between them. This CDR3 region has 14 residues. The germline gives CDR1 MNHNS, CDR2 SASEGT. The CDR3 region has the DNA TGTGCCACTCAGTGGCGCAGGGACAATCAGCCCCAGCATTTT. Residues: CATQWRRDNQPQHF.

The rearrangement links TRBV9 to TRBJ1-4; perhaps TRBD1 as D (5 bases). The germline V gene encodes CDR1 SGDLS and CDR2 YYNGEE. There are 18 residues in the CDR3. Between the trimmed V and J ends, which lost 2 bases and 5 bases, there was a span of 22 bases. The CDR3 protein is CASSVSSGTLPQNEKLFF. The CDR3, as DNA: TGTGCCAGCAGCGTTTCGTCCGGGACCCTCCCGCAAAATGAAAAACTGTTTTTT.